In this sample, the clone carrying this T cell receptor beta chain turned up once. This sample was included in a study of blood T cell repertoires in COVID-19. Study summary: The origin of the acute and convalescent COVID-19 samples was the United States, Italy and Spain. PBMCs, B-cell-depleted T cells, or T cells provided the cDNA or gDNA that made up the material.

This CDR3 spans 14 amino acids. Germline trimming cut 3 bases from V and 1 base from J; bases unmatched to any gene: 3. Germline V gene data show CDR1 as SGHTS and CDR2 as YDEGEE. Original processing methods: Reference gene primer amplification gave nucleated cell count estimates. This table comes from immunoSEQ multiplex PCR, and its TCRdb copy is limited to in-frame clones, with some not included. The V and J calls and clone size are taken from that table; D and trimming were inferred from the DNA. The table has about 61,000 clones, more than 75% seen once; the top ten hold about 3.9%. The sequenced sample consisted of peripheral blood. This TCR derives from a human donor in a cohort sampled during active COVID-19. V gene TRBV5-8 combines with J gene TRBJ2-7; 8 bases fit TRBD1. CDR3 nucleotide sequence: TGTGCCAGCAGCTGGACAGGGTATTCCTACGAGCAGTACTTC. Its protein product is CASSWTGYSYEQYF.